This T cell receptor (beta chain) came from a study of T-cell memory formation after mild COVID-19. TCRdb re-analysed the 5' RACE reads in MiXCR, keeping a single row per CDR3 protein. The sample consists of 80,000 to 130,000 distinct CDR3 sequences, 11% of them appearing once. Germline V gene lookup returns CDR1 SSHAT and CDR2 FNYEAQ (reference sequence). The V end lost 2 bases, the J end lost 6 bases, and 8 bases lay between the germline ends. The CDR3 is made up of 13 amino acids. Study results and limitations: Some clones that responded were present in memory (sampled pre-infection), which suggests cross-reactive memory joined. Mainly CM and EM harbored the contracting CD4+ clones; mainly EMRA harbored the CD8+ ones.

Regarding this clonotype: The target antigen is unknown.

This TCR was recovered from a man between 18 and 29 years old who had mild COVID-19 (a few samples of this study predate the infection). Cell type and time point are not known. Sample: PBMCs or a T cell subset sorted from them (not recorded which). V is TRBV7-7 and J is TRBJ2-1, with a possible D match to TRBD1 (5 bases). The CDR3 bases are TGTGCCAGCAGCTTAAACAGGCGCAATGAGCAGTTCTTC. As protein: CASSLNRRNEQFF.